These 3 T cell receptor beta chains were sequenced from one sample in a study of T cells in Graves' hyperthyroidism and ophthalmopathy. The investigators amplified TCR beta CDR3 regions from RNA transcripts. First-round RT-PCR with HTBI primers amplified the TCR CDR3 region. MiXCR, applied by TCRdb to the multiplex PCR reads, yields one record per CDR3 protein. The sample has around 360,000 distinct CDR3 sequences, roughly 15% seen once. Source material: blood. These receptors were collected from a woman aged 55-69 years with Graves' ophthalmopathy.

CDR3 bases: TGCAGTGTTCTAGTAACTAGCCAGTACAATGAGCAGTTCTTC. It codes for CSVLVTSQYNEQFF. The gene calls are TRBV20-1 and TRBJ2-1, with D maybe TRBD2 (6 bases). Germline V gene data show CDR1 as DFQATT and CDR2 as SNEGSKA (reference sequence). This CDR3 spans 14 amino acids. V lost 7 bases and J lost 4, with 17 bases in between.

This clonotype was seen a handful of times. The V and J genes are TRBV19 and TRBJ1-2; D remains ambiguous. V was cut by 2 bases and J by 2 bases, with 9 bases left in between. This CDR3 spans 14 amino acids. Germline assignment: CDR1 LNHDA and CDR2 SQIVND (reference sequence). In nucleotides, the CDR3 is TGTGCCAGTAGTATATTATCCGAGAACTATGGCTACACCTTC. This sequence encodes CASSILSENYGYTF. Looking up the rest from reference TRBV19 and TRBJ1-2 gives the full variable domain: DGGITQSPKYLFRKEGQNVTLSCEQNLNHDAMYWYRQDPGQGLRLIYYSQIVNDFQKGDIAEGYSVSREKKESFPLTVTSAQKNPTAFYLCASSILSENYGYTFGSGTRLTVV.

This clonotype was picked up many times. The V gene is TRBV28, the J gene TRBJ1-2; no definite D call. V lost 11 bases and J lost 2, with 9 bases in between. Germline CDR1 and CDR2: MDHEN and SYDVKM. The CDR3 runs 11 residues. The CDR3 bases are TGTGCCGCCGGGGAGAACTATGGCTACACCTTC. Amino acid sequence: CAAGENYGYTF.